Presented here are 28 T cell receptor beta chains from one specimen sequenced in a study of blood T cell repertoires in COVID-19. Data came from immunoSEQ multiplex PCR; TCRdb stores just in-frame clones and leaves some out. This table holds 40,000 or so clones, about 89% found once. Material for sequencing was peripheral blood. These receptor sequences come from a woman between 25 and 40 years old in a cohort sampled during active COVID-19.

The CDR3 nucleotides are TGTGCCAGCAGCCGACAGAAGGGGGCCAATCAGCCCCAGCATTTT. Its translation is CASSRQKGANQPQHF. The chain recombines TRBV6-5 with TRBJ1-5, with TRBD1 matching over 7 bases. The CDR3 length is 15 residues. Germline assignment: CDR1 MNHEY and CDR2 SVGAGI. J was trimmed by 3 bases and V by 6 bases; bases with no gene match: 8.

The chain recombines TRBV5-1 with TRBJ2-7, with D possibly being TRBD2 (5 bases). V was pared by 4 bases and J by 5 bases, with 16 bases between. The germline V gene has CDR1 SGHRS and CDR2 YFSETQ. CDR3 length equals 14 residues. The CDR3 is CASSQTGKINEQYF. CDR3 in DNA: TGCGCCAGCAGCCAAACCGGGAAAATCAACGAGCAGTACTTC.

This chain connects TRBV19 to TRBJ2-4, with D perhaps matching TRBD1 (5 bases). Germline lookup yields CDR1 LNHDA and CDR2 SQIVND (reference sequence). The CDR3 covers 16 residues. Trimming pared 3 bases from V and 0 bases from J, leaving 12 bases between. This chain's CDR3 is CASSIGAELAKNIQYF. Written as DNA, the CDR3 is TGTGCCAGTAGTATTGGGGCAGAGCTAGCCAAAAACATTCAGTACTTC.

J is TRBJ1-3 and V is TRBV9; possible D gene TRBD1, 6 bases. This CDR3 has 17 amino acids. Deletions cut 0 bases from V and 0 bases from J, with 13 bases between. Germline CDR1 SGDLS, CDR2 YYNGEE. CDR3 protein: CASSVAGGQSSGNTIYF. The CDR3 DNA reads TGTGCCAGCAGCGTAGCTGGAGGACAGAGCTCTGGAAACACCATATATTTT. The full variable domain, completed using reference TRBV9 and TRBJ1-3, is DSGVTQTPKHLITATGQRVTLRCSPRSGDLSVYWYQQSLDQGLQFLIQYYNGEERAKGNILERFSAQQFPDLHSELNLSSLELGDSALYFCASSVAGGQSSGNTIYFGEGSWLTVV.

The genes are TRBV28 and TRBJ2-4, with 7 bases that match TRBD2. The trim removed 5 bases at V and 2 bases at J, leaving 3 bases unmatched. The CDR3 consists of 14 residues. Germline CDR1 reads MDHEN; CDR2 reads SYDVKM. The DNA of the CDR3 is TGTGCCAGCAGTCCAGCGGGAACCAAAAACATTCAGTACTTC. This encodes CASSPAGTKNIQYF.

This chain joins TRBV7-3 and TRBJ2-7; 7 bases map to TRBD2. The CDR3 extends over 16 amino acids. Trimming took 0 bases from V and 7 from J; bases not matched to a gene: 12. CDR1 and CDR2 from the germline V gene are SGHTA and FQGTGA. The CDR3 DNA is TGTGCCAGCAGCTTAACGTTCGGGGGGACTTCCACTGAGCAGTACTTC. Translating gives CASSLTFGGTSTEQYF.

The chain is built from TRBV9 and TRBJ2-3, with D perhaps TRBD2 (8 bases). From germline, CDR1 is SGDLS and CDR2 YYNGEE. V was cut by 4 bases and J by 0 bases, with 18 bases left in between. CDR3 length: 17 amino acids. The CDR3 loop is CASSPTGGGDSTDTQYF. The CDR3 coding sequence is TGTGCCAGCAGCCCCACGGGAGGGGGCGATAGCACAGATACGCAGTATTTT.

A single count supports this clone. The chain uses TRBV7-3 and TRBJ1-6; 8 bases fit TRBD1. The CDR3 totals 16 residues. The germline V gene has CDR1 SGHTA and CDR2 FQGTGA. V trimming: 1 base; J trimming: 8 bases; junction bases outside the gene matches: 7. The CDR3 DNA reads TGTGCCAGCAGCTTAATAGGTCCAGGGGGCTATTCACCCCTCCACTTT. This translates into CASSLIGPGGYSPLHF.

V gene TRBV6-2 or TRBV6-3 combines with J gene TRBJ1-2; 7 bases are shared with TRBD1. The V segment lost 5 bases and the J segment 2 bases; nucleotides outside the gene matches: 2. Per germline, CDR1 MNHEY and CDR2 SVGEGT. The CDR3 contains 13 residues. The CDR3 region is CASSLDRNYGYTF. The CDR3 DNA sequence: TGTGCCAGCAGTCTGGACAGGAACTATGGCTACACCTTC.

This chain links TRBV2 with TRBJ2-1; TRBD1 agrees at 10 bases. Trimming removed 7 bases from V and 9 bases from J; junction bases left unmatched: 6. In germline, CDR1 is SNHLY, CDR2 FYNNEI. This CDR3 contains 13 residues. DNA for the CDR3: TGTGCCAGCACCATGACAGGGGGCTCTGAGCAGTTCTTC. Residues: CASTMTGGSEQFF.

The chain combines TRBV5-6 with TRBJ2-3, with 9 bases lining up with TRBD2. The germline V gene has CDR1 SGHDT and CDR2 YYEEEE. With V trimmed by 1 base and J by 4 bases, 7 bases remained unmatched. There are 16 residues in the CDR3. The CDR3 loop reads CASSLHRTSVADTQYF. The CDR3 DNA reads TGTGCCAGCAGCTTGCATCGGACTAGCGTGGCAGATACGCAGTATTTT.

The V call is TRBV30, the J call TRBJ2-7; 9 nucleotides align to TRBD1. V dropped 8 bases and J dropped 7; count of bases not matched to a gene: 12. CDR3 length: 13 amino acids. The germline CDR1 and CDR2 sequences are GTSNPN and SVGIG (reference sequence). The CDR3 is CAASRGQGWEQYF. The CDR3 coding sequence is TGTGCCGCCAGCCGGGGACAGGGTTGGGAGCAGTACTTC. Full variable domain (remainder filled in from reference TRBV30 and TRBJ2-7): SQTIHQWPATLVQPVGSPLSLECTVEGTSNPNLYWYRQAAGRGLQLLFYSVGIGQISSEVPQNLSASRPQDRQFILSSKKLLLSDSGFYLCAASRGQGWEQYFGPGTRLTVT.

The chain links TRBV18 to TRBJ1-5, with D possibly being TRBD1 (6 bases). Germline V CDR1 and CDR2: KGHSH, LQKENI. The germline V and J ends were trimmed by 4 bases and 1 base, with 20 bases remaining between them. The CDR3 totals 18 residues. CDR3 loop: CASSLTGTSFRSNQPQHF. The CDR3 DNA sequence: TGTGCCAGCTCACTAACCGGGACATCCTTTCGGAGCAATCAGCCCCAGCATTTT.

This chain uses TRBV5-4 with TRBJ2-7, with 9 bases fitting TRBD1. CDR3 length equals 13 residues. Trimming at V came to 6 bases and at J to 3 bases, leaving 4 bases not matched to a gene. Germline-derived CDR1 and CDR2 are SGHNT and YYREEE (reference sequence). The CDR3 DNA follows: TGTGCCAGCACCTGGACAGGGGACTACGAGCAGTACTTC. It yields the protein CASTWTGDYEQYF.

The chain carries TRBV24-1 and TRBJ2-1; TRBD2 aligns across 10 bases. CDR1 is KGHDR and CDR2 is SFDVKD in the germline V gene. CDR3 size: 14 residues. J lost 7 bases, V lost 7 bases, and 6 bases had no gene match. CDR3 protein: CATRNEREGNEQFF. Written as DNA, the CDR3 is TGTGCCACCAGAAACGAGCGGGAGGGGAATGAGCAGTTCTTC.

The chain joins TRBV7-9 to TRBJ2-7; maybe TRBD1 (7 bases). The germline V gene encodes CDR1 SEHNR and CDR2 FQNEAQ (reference sequence). This CDR3 is built from 15 residues. V lost 1 base and J lost 3, with 13 bases in between. The CDR3 loop reads CASSLGGTEIYEQYF. The CDR3 nucleotides read TGTGCCAGCAGCTTAGGCGGGACAGAAATCTACGAGCAGTACTTC.

The rearrangement uses TRBV10-3 and TRBJ1-1; perhaps TRBD1 as D (6 bases). The CDR3 is made up of 14 amino acids. In germline, CDR1 is ENHRY, CDR2 SYGVKD. V dropped 5 bases and J dropped 1 base, with 11 bases sitting between them. Written as DNA, the CDR3 is TGTGCCATCAGTCCCGGGACACAGAACACTGAAGCTTTCTTT. Translated, it gives CAISPGTQNTEAFF.

The chain carries TRBV2 and TRBJ2-1; possible D gene TRBD1, 5 bases. Germline V gene sequence: CDR1 SNHLY, CDR2 FYNNEI. V shed 6 bases and J shed 10 bases, with 16 bases lying between them. The CDR3 loop spans 13 amino acids. CDR3 sequence reads: CASRDTPGNEQFF. In nucleotides, the CDR3 is TGTGCCAGCAGGGACACGCCCGGTAACGAGCAGTTCTTC.

CDR3 in amino acids: CASSLGWEYQETQYF. The CDR3 DNA is TGCGCCAGCAGCTTGGGGTGGGAGTACCAAGAGACCCAGTACTTC. The chain recombines TRBV5-1 with TRBJ2-5, with D tentatively TRBD2 (5 bases). The V gene lost 0 bases and the J gene lost 0 bases, with 9 bases spanning the gap. The CDR3 is 15 residues long. In germline, CDR1 is SGHRS, CDR2 YFSETQ.

J is TRBJ2-3 and V is TRBV13; 7 bases are a match to TRBD2. Germline lookup yields CDR1 PRHDT and CDR2 FYEKMQ (reference sequence). This CDR3 is built from 16 residues. V dropped 5 bases and J dropped 2; count of bases not matched to a gene: 10. CDR3 loop: CASSTKLAYATDTQYF. The DNA of the CDR3 is TGTGCCAGCAGCACGAAACTAGCGTACGCCACAGATACGCAGTATTTT.

This chain uses TRBV7-3 with TRBJ2-2; 7 nucleotides line up with TRBD1. Germline V gene lookup returns CDR1 SGHTA and CDR2 FQGTGA. This CDR3 spans 15 amino acids. The V gene end was trimmed by 5 bases and the J gene end by 2 bases; junction bases not matched to a gene: 5. The CDR3 is CASSMTGLNTGELFF. The CDR3, as DNA: TGTGCCAGCAGCATGACAGGGCTTAACACCGGGGAGCTGTTTTTT.

V is TRBV19 and J is TRBJ2-7; D remains unclear. The CDR3 loop spans 13 amino acids. CDR1 and CDR2 (germline): LNHDA, SQIVND (reference sequence). V gave up 5 bases and J gave up 4 bases, with 12 bases separating them. For the CDR3, the DNA is TGTGCCAGTAGTCCGACACATTCGTACGAGCAGTACTTC. Encoded protein: CASSPTHSYEQYF.

This clone was recorded once. J is TRBJ2-7 and V is TRBV6-2 or TRBV6-3; D may be TRBD1 (5 bases). Trimming shortened V by 2 bases and J by 4 bases, and 9 bases separated the two germline ends. The CDR3 covers 13 residues. Germline values: CDR1 MNHEY, CDR2 SVGEGT. DNA of the CDR3: TGTGCCAGCAGTTACGACAGATTTTACGAGCAGTACTTC. Translating it yields CASSYDRFYEQYF.

This clone appeared a single time. This chain links TRBV7-8 with TRBJ1-4; D gene ambiguous. The CDR3 has 12 amino acids. Trimming shortened V by 1 base and J by 12 bases, and 9 bases separated the two germline ends. CDR1 and CDR2 (germline): SGHVS, FQNEAQ. Here the CDR3 DNA reads TGTGCCAGCAGCTTAGTGGGCAGTCAACTGTTTTTT. Its translation is CASSLVGSQLFF.

The genes are TRBV7-3 and TRBJ1-2, with 12 bases matching TRBD1. With V trimmed by 4 bases and J by 7 bases, 7 bases remained unmatched. CDR3 length: 15 amino acids. In germline, CDR1 is SGHTA, CDR2 FQGTGA. CDR3 loop: CASSSPGQGAGGYTF. CDR3 nucleotide sequence: TGTGCCAGCAGCTCGCCGGGACAGGGGGCGGGTGGCTACACCTTC.

The chain uses TRBV24-1 and TRBJ2-5; 7 nucleotides match TRBD1. V lost 1 base and J lost 0; bases outside the gene matches: 7. The CDR3 loop spans 17 amino acids. Germline V CDR1 and CDR2: KGHDR, SFDVKD. As DNA, the CDR3 is TGTGCCACCAGTGATTTCACCGGGACAGAGTACCAAGAGACCCAGTACTTC. Protein sequence: CATSDFTGTEYQETQYF.

The rearrangement joins TRBV27 to TRBJ2-1, with 7 positions matching TRBD2. The germline V gene encodes CDR1 MNHEY and CDR2 SMNVEV (reference sequence). Germline trimming cut 8 bases from V and 6 bases from J; bases unmatched to any gene: 13. The CDR3 has 15 residues. CDR3 in amino acids: CASGKPGLPPNEQFF. Here the CDR3 DNA reads TGTGCCAGCGGTAAACCGGGACTACCTCCCAATGAGCAGTTCTTC.

V is TRBV4-1 and J is TRBJ2-3; possibly TRBD2 for D (6 bases). Germline assignment: CDR1 MGHRA and CDR2 YSYEKL. With 4 bases removed from V and 2 bases from J, the gap between germline ends came to 10 bases. This CDR3 comprises 14 residues. The CDR3 DNA sequence: TGCGCCAGCAGCCCCCGGGACTTCACAGATACGCAGTATTTT. Translating gives CASSPRDFTDTQYF.